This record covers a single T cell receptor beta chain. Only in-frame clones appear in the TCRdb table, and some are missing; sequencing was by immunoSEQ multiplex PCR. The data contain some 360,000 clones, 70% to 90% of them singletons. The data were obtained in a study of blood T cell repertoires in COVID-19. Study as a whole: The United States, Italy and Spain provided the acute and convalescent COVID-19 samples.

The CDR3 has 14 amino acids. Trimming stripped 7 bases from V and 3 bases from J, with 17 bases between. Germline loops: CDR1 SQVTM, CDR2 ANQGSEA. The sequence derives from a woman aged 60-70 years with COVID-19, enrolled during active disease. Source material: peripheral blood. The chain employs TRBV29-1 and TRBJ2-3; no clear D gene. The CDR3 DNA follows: TGCAGCGCCCGACGCGGAGCGAGTACAGATACGCAGTATTTT. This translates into CSARRGASTDTQYF.